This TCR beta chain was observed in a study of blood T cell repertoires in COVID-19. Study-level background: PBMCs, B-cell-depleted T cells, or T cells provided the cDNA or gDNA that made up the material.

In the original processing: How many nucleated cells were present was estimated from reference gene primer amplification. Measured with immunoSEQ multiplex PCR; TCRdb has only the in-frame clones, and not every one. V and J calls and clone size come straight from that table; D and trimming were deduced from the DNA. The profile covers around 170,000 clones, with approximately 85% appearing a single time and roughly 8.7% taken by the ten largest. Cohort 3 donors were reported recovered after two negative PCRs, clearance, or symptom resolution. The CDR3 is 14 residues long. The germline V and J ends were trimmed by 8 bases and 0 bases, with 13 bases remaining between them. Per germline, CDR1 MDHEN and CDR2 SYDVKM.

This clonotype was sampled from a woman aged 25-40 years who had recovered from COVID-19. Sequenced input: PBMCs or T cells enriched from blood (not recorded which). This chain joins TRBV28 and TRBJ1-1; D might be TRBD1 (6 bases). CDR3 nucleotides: TGTGCCAGCGGAAGGGGGTTCATGAACACTGAAGCTTTCTTT. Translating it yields CASGRGFMNTEAFF.